The 30 T cell receptor beta chains presented below share a single source sample, sequenced in a study of sequential checkpoint blockade in melanoma. Data came from immunoSEQ multiplex PCR; TCRdb stores just in-frame clones and leaves some out. Of approximately 8,400 clones listed, approximately 67% are singletons. The sample's treatment: randomized to nivolumab then ipilimumab (arm A) or the reverse (arm B). The source material was CD8+ T cells sorted from blood (inferred from file names), sampled from a patient given nivolumab and ipilimumab in sequence. These TCRs come from a human patient with melanoma. Some clones in this sample may be carry-over from other donors' samples.

The chain recombines TRBV4-2 with TRBJ2-3; 7 bases line up with TRBD2. The CDR3 is made up of 16 amino acids. The ends lost 8 bases at V and 0 bases at J; junction bases unmatched: 11. Germline loops: CDR1 LGHNA, CDR2 YNFKEQ. CDR3 sequence reads: CASSSSAGGSTDTQYF. The CDR3 nucleotides are TGTGCCAGCTCCTCGTCTGCCGGGGGGAGCACAGATACGCAGTATTTT.

The genes are TRBV18 and TRBJ1-4; TRBD1 matches at 7 bases. After removal of 3 bases from V and 7 bases from J, the junction contained 5 bases not matched to a gene. The germline gives CDR1 KGHSH, CDR2 LQKENI. The CDR3 totals 14 residues. The CDR3 sequence: CASSPGQGGEKLFF. The CDR3 coding sequence is TGTGCCAGCTCACCGGGCCAGGGGGGTGAAAAACTGTTTTTT.

The chain carries TRBV7-9 and TRBJ2-7; D possibly corresponds to TRBD1 (5 bases). With 5 bases removed from V and 6 bases from J, the gap between germline ends came to 17 bases. This CDR3 contains 14 residues. Germline V gene data show CDR1 as SEHNR and CDR2 as FQNEAQ (reference sequence). The chain's CDR3 is CASSPTVLPREQYF. The CDR3 DNA reads TGTGCCAGCAGCCCGACAGTTCTGCCCCGCGAGCAGTACTTC. The complete variable domain, with remaining parts taken from reference TRBV7-9 and TRBJ2-7, reads DTGVSQNPRHKITKRGQNVTFRCDPISEHNRLYWYRQTLGQGPEFLTYFQNEAQLEKSRLLSDRFSAERPKGSFSTLEIQRTEQGDSAMYLCASSPTVLPREQYFGPGTRLTVT.

The CDR3 reads CASSPRTGLTYEQYF. In DNA form, the CDR3 reads TGTGCCAGCAGCCCCCGGACAGGCCTAACCTACGAGCAGTACTTC. V gene TRBV27 combines with J gene TRBJ2-7; TRBD1 matches at 7 bases. The ends lost 6 bases at V and 2 bases at J; junction bases unmatched: 10. Per the germline V gene, CDR1 is MNHEY and CDR2 is SMNVEV (reference sequence). The CDR3 has 15 amino acids.

The genes are TRBV13 and TRBJ2-7; 9 bases match TRBD1. The germline gives CDR1 PRHDT, CDR2 FYEKMQ (reference sequence). The CDR3 runs 17 residues. Trimming cost V 2 bases and J 5 bases; bases outside gene matches: 13. The CDR3 DNA sequence: TGTGCCAGCAGCTTACGGGCCAGGACAGGGGAAAGCCACGAGCAGTACTTC. It specifies CASSLRARTGESHEQYF.

This clone occurred a few times. J is TRBJ2-7 and V is TRBV11-2, with TRBD1 as a possible D gene (5 bases). Germline CDR1 reads SGHAT; CDR2 reads FQNNGV. There are 13 residues in the CDR3. The V gene lost 2 bases and the J gene lost 8 bases, with 13 bases spanning the gap. The CDR3, as DNA: TGTGCCAGCAGCTTAACTCAGGGCCACAAGCAGTACTTC. Its protein product is CASSLTQGHKQYF.

V usage is TRBV4-1 and J usage is TRBJ1-1, with D unresolved. The CDR3 length is 15 residues. Germline V gene sequence: CDR1 MGHRA, CDR2 YSYEKL. V lost 4 bases to trimming and J lost 7 bases, with 19 bases between them. DNA of the CDR3: TGCGCCAGCAGCCCCCCCCGCCAACGGTCCCATGAAGCTTTCTTT. This encodes CASSPPRQRSHEAFF.

The chain joins TRBV11-2 to TRBJ1-3; no firm D call. V was shortened by 1 base and J by 2 bases, with 3 bases between the two germline ends. Germline lookup yields CDR1 SGHAT and CDR2 FQNNGV. The CDR3 sequence is 13 residues long. The chain's CDR3 is CASSLATGNTIYF. CDR3 coding DNA: TGTGCCAGCAGCTTAGCTACTGGAAACACCATATATTTT. The full variable domain, completed using reference TRBV11-2 and TRBJ1-3, is EAGVAQSPRYKIIEKRQSVAFWCNPISGHATLYWYQQILGQGPKLLIQFQNNGVVDDSQLPKDRFSAERLKGVDSTLKIQPAKLEDSAVYLCASSLATGNTIYFGEGSWLTVV.

The chain joins TRBV29-1 to TRBJ1-3; 7 nucleotides agree with TRBD1. The V gene end was trimmed by 6 bases and the J gene end by 4 bases; junction bases not matched to a gene: 9. The CDR3 loop spans 14 amino acids. CDR1 and CDR2 from the germline V gene are SQVTM and ANQGSEA. Written as DNA, the CDR3 is TGCAGCGTCGCAACCGGGACAGTGGGAAACACCATATATTTT. This codes for CSVATGTVGNTIYF.

The chain employs TRBV9 and TRBJ1-2; D not resolved. The V end was cut by 0 bases, the J end by 4 bases, with 7 bases between. The CDR3 has 13 residues. CDR1 and CDR2 from the germline V gene are SGDLS and YYNGEE. CDR3 nucleotides: TGTGCCAGCAGCGTAGGAGGATCCTATGGCTACACCTTC. Its translation is CASSVGGSYGYTF.

V is TRBV4-1 and J is TRBJ1-2; 11 positions agree with TRBD1. There are 16 residues in the CDR3. Unmatched junction bases numbered 7, after V lost 3 bases and J lost 4 bases. Germline CDR1 is MGHRA and CDR2 is YSYEKL. The CDR3 DNA reads as TGCGCCAGCAGCCACCCGGGACAGGGGGGAGGCTATGGCTACACCTTC. Amino acid sequence: CASSHPGQGGGYGYTF.

The V gene is TRBV18, the J gene TRBJ2-7; the match to TRBD1 covers 9 bases. Germline lookup yields CDR1 KGHSH and CDR2 LQKENI. Trimming took 5 bases from V and 7 from J; bases not matched to a gene: 12. The CDR3 has 15 residues. The CDR3 here is CASSMTGTGTKEQYF. DNA of the CDR3: TGTGCCAGCTCAATGACCGGGACAGGGACAAAAGAGCAGTACTTC.

Turning to this clone: The CDR3 does not end in the conserved phenylalanine or tryptophan, so this is likely a read error. It is unclear where the CDR3 begins or ends on the DNA, so no DNA is shown, and the CDR3 is as TCRdb lists it. This chain links TRBV30 with TRBJ2-7; the D segment call TRBD2 is taken from the table without a DNA check. The CDR3 spans 14 amino acids, including both terminal residues. CDR1 is GTSNPN and CDR2 is SVGIG in the germline V gene (reference sequence). The CDR3 spells CAWIFRRLVYEQHL.

A few counts support this clone. The chain links TRBV27 to TRBJ2-7; D not resolved. This CDR3 has 13 amino acids. V lost 0 bases and J 1 base, leaving 4 bases between the germline ends. Germline V CDR1 and CDR2: MNHEY, SMNVEV (reference sequence). The CDR3 protein is CASSLSLSYEQYF. The CDR3 nucleotides are TGTGCCAGCAGTTTATCGTTATCCTACGAGCAGTACTTC.

This clone was found a few times. An end of the junction does not agree with germline; a read error may underlie this. Within the sample, other DNA sequences also encode this same CDR3. The rearrangement uses TRBV7-2 and TRBJ1-3; D call uncertain. Germline V gene lookup returns CDR1 SGHTA and CDR2 FQGNSA. This CDR3 region has 17 residues. The CDR3 DNA reads TGCGCCAGCAGCCAAAGGGCAGGAGGCCGCTCTGGAAACACCATATATTTT. This codes for CASSQRAGGRSGNTIYF. Variable domain in full (rest from reference TRBV7-2 and TRBJ1-3): GAGVSQSPSNKVTEKGKDVELRCDPISGHTALYWYRQSLGQGLEFLIYFQGNSAPDKSGLPSDRFSAERTGGSVSTLTIQRTQQEDSAVYLCASSQRAGGRSGNTIYFGEGSWLTVV.

This clone was detected only once. The rearrangement links TRBV4-3 to TRBJ2-7, with TRBD2 matching over 11 bases. Germline V gene sequence: CDR1 LGHNA, CDR2 YSLEER. The CDR3 spans 16 residues. With 0 bases clipped from V and 2 bases from J, the junction kept 3 bases outside the gene matches. The CDR3 sequence is CASSQEPSGGTYEQYF. The DNA of the CDR3 is TGCGCCAGCAGCCAAGAGCCTAGCGGGGGGACCTACGAGCAGTACTTC.

This clone qualifies as medium-sized. The chain is built from TRBV5-5 and TRBJ2-7; TRBD2 might be the D (6 bases). The CDR3 contains 16 residues. Germline V gene lookup returns CDR1 SGHKS and CDR2 YYEKEE (reference sequence). Trimming pared 5 bases from V and 2 bases from J, leaving 20 bases between. The CDR3 sequence: CASSALMGGATYEQYF. As DNA, the CDR3 is TGTGCCAGCAGTGCCCTGATGGGGGGAGCTACCTACGAGCAGTACTTC.

The chain employs TRBV7-3 and TRBJ2-3, with 14 bases aligning to TRBD2. CDR3 length equals 15 residues. With V trimmed by 5 bases and J by 5 bases, 3 bases remained unmatched. CDR1 SGHTA and CDR2 FQGTGA come from the germline V gene. The DNA for the CDR3 is TGTGCCAGCAGCAACGGACTAGCGGGGGGAGATACGCAGTATTTT. It translates to CASSNGLAGGDTQYF.

The chain combines TRBV7-2 with TRBJ1-6, with D unclear. The V end was cut by 2 bases, the J end by 5 bases, with 13 bases between. The CDR3 spans 16 residues. In germline, CDR1 is SGHTA, CDR2 FQGNSA. For the CDR3, the DNA is TGTGCCAGCAGCTTATCCCGGTGGCGGAATAATTCACCCCTCCACTTT. This sequence encodes CASSLSRWRNNSPLHF. The full variable domain, in which reference TRBV7-2 and TRBJ1-6 provide the parts outside the CDR3, is GAGVSQSPSNKVTEKGKDVELRCDPISGHTALYWYRQSLGQGLEFLIYFQGNSAPDKSGLPSDRFSAERTGGSVSTLTIQRTQQEDSAVYLCASSLSRWRNNSPLHFGNGTRLTVT.

The chain has TRBV11-3 and TRBJ2-5; possibly TRBD2 for D (6 bases). The length of the CDR3 is 16 residues. Germline loops: CDR1 SGHNT, CDR2 YENEEA. With 0 bases removed from V and 3 bases from J, the gap between germline ends came to 14 bases. In DNA form, the CDR3 reads TGTGCCAGCAGCTTAGATCTGACTAGAAGAGAAGAGACCCAGTACTTC. Residues: CASSLDLTRREETQYF.

The chain carries TRBV7-2 and TRBJ1-5, with D possibly being TRBD1 (6 bases). V was pared by 5 bases and J by 1 base, with 21 bases between. This CDR3 has 18 amino acids. CDR1 is SGHTA, CDR2 FQGNSA, per germline. The CDR3 reads CASSPDPRDIGSNQPQHF. The CDR3 DNA reads as TGTGCCAGCAGCCCCGATCCGAGGGACATCGGAAGCAATCAGCCCCAGCATTTT.

This clone rates as medium-sized. The rearrangement joins TRBV7-6 to TRBJ2-7; 10 bases line up with TRBD1. Germline V gene lookup returns CDR1 SGHVS and CDR2 FNYEAQ. The CDR3 contains 15 residues. Trimming cost V 5 bases and J 2 bases; bases outside gene matches: 6. CDR3 loop: CASSQDRGDAYEQYF. The CDR3 DNA follows: TGTGCCAGCAGCCAGGACAGGGGGGACGCCTACGAGCAGTACTTC.

This chain joins TRBV9 and TRBJ1-1; perhaps TRBD1 as D (5 bases). The CDR3 consists of 12 residues. V was trimmed by 7 bases and J by 3 bases, leaving 10 bases between them. CDR1 SGDLS and CDR2 YYNGEE come from the germline V gene. The CDR3 reads CASSGGDTEAFF. The CDR3 coding sequence is TGTGCCAGCTCTGGAGGGGACACTGAAGCTTTCTTT.

The chain carries TRBV27 and TRBJ2-7, with 7 nucleotides matching TRBD2. The germline CDR1 and CDR2 sequences are MNHEY and SMNVEV (reference sequence). The CDR3 covers 14 residues. The V segment lost 2 bases and the J segment 5 bases; nucleotides outside the gene matches: 6. In DNA form, the CDR3 reads TGTGCCAGCAGTTTAATGTCAGGGAGGGACGAGCAGTACTTC. Protein product: CASSLMSGRDEQYF.

CDR3 bases: TGTGCCAGCAGCCACAGGGGTGGGTCCTATAATTCACCCCTCCACTTT. Protein product: CASSHRGGSYNSPLHF. The V and J genes are TRBV7-2 and TRBJ1-6; 7 nucleotides match TRBD1. The junction had 5 bases not matched to a gene; V was cut back by 5 bases and J by 1 base. This CDR3 has 16 amino acids. In germline, CDR1 is SGHTA, CDR2 FQGNSA.

This clone came up a few times. The chain joins TRBV9 to TRBJ2-7; TRBD1 aligns across 8 bases. After removal of 0 bases from V and 4 bases from J, the junction contained 9 bases not matched to a gene. The CDR3 totals 16 residues. Per germline, CDR1 SGDLS and CDR2 YYNGEE. The CDR3 region is CASSVDLDRGGYEQYF. The CDR3 bases are TGTGCCAGCAGCGTAGACTTAGACAGGGGTGGGTACGAGCAGTACTTC.

The V call is TRBV7-9, the J call TRBJ1-6; 7 bases map to TRBD1. This CDR3 is 13 amino acids long. Germline V gives CDR1 SEHNR, CDR2 FQNEAQ (reference sequence). After removal of 4 bases from V and 8 bases from J, the junction contained 2 bases not matched to a gene. The CDR3 region is CASSSQGDSPLHF. The CDR3 DNA reads TGTGCCAGCAGCTCGCAGGGGGATTCACCCCTCCACTTT.

The count of this clone is one. This chain joins TRBV7-8 and TRBJ2-3; TRBD1 matches at 11 bases. Germline V lookup: CDR1 SGHVS, CDR2 FQNEAQ. Germline trimming cut 5 bases from V and 3 bases from J; bases unmatched to any gene: 16. This CDR3 spans 19 amino acids. CDR3 region: CASSRPSGQGAPVTDTQYF. The DNA of the CDR3 is TGTGCCAGCAGCCGACCCAGCGGACAGGGGGCGCCGGTGACAGATACGCAGTATTTT.

The table lists this clone with a few counts. This sequence joins TRBV7-1 and TRBJ2-3, with 14 bases fitting TRBD2. TRBV7-1 belongs to the ORF category, with a function that is uncertain. The CDR3 length is 15 residues. V was clipped by 5 bases and J by 5 bases; unmatched bases: 3. The CDR3 reads CASSNGLAGGDTQYF. The CDR3 region has the DNA TGTGCCAGCAGCAACGGACTAGCGGGGGGAGATACGCAGTATTTT.

V usage is TRBV28 and J usage is TRBJ2-7; 10 bases line up with TRBD1. V trimming: 2 bases; J trimming: 5 bases; junction bases outside the gene matches: 6. Germline V gene sequence: CDR1 MDHEN, CDR2 SYDVKM. The CDR3 is 15 amino acids. This CDR3 is CASSLQTGGKDEQYF. The CDR3 nucleotides are TGTGCCAGCAGTTTACAGACAGGGGGCAAGGACGAGCAGTACTTC.